This is a list of T cell receptor beta chains from one sample in a study of T cell responses to AZD1222 COVID-19 vaccine. Produced via immunoSEQ multiplex PCR; TCRdb's table is partial and in-frame only. The sample yields 150,000 to 200,000 clones, 92% seen once. The sequencing here drew on peripheral blood, taken 28 days after the second AZD1222 dose. These receptors all come from an adult who received the AZD1222 COVID-19 vaccine. Each CDR3 is given with its conserved first and last residue. D genes are given only for firm matches. Clone size is not always given. Where it is, it says once, few, many or a class for expanded clones.

size,D,J,V,CDR3,DNA
-,-,TRBJ2-7,TRBV12-5,CASGLASYEQYF,TGTGCTAGTGGTTTGGCGAGCTACGAGCAGTACTTC
-,-,TRBJ2-5,TRBV3-1/TRBV3-2,CASSQLGRQETQYF,TGTGCCAGCAGCCAGTTGGGGCGGCAAGAGACCCAGTACTTC
-,-,TRBJ1-2,TRBV10-3,CAIRGLGHYGYTF,TGTGCCATCAGAGGTCTGGGCCACTATGGCTACACCTTC
-,-,TRBJ1-1,TRBV7-8,CASSLAENTEAFF,TGTGCCAGCAGCTTAGCGGAGAACACTGAAGCTTTCTTT
-,TRBD2,TRBJ2-7,TRBV5-6,CASSWRGVSYEQYF,TGTGCCAGCAGCTGGCGGGGGGTATCCTACGAGCAGTACTTC
once,TRBD1,TRBJ1-1,TRBV7-9,CASSPENRGWGEAFF,TGTGCCAGCAGCCCAGAAAACAGGGGCTGGGGGGAAGCTTTCTTT
-,TRBD1,TRBJ1-2,TRBV19,CASSTTGIGYTF,TGTGCCAGTAGTACGACAGGGATCGGCTACACCTTC
-,-,TRBJ1-5,TRBV2,CASRADSNQPQHF,TGTGCCAGCAGGGCTGACAGTAATCAGCCCCAGCATTTT
-,-,TRBJ1-2,TRBV13,CATEIRAGGSYGGYTF,TGTGCCACCGAAATAAGGGCTGGGGGCTCGTACGGTGGCTACACCTTC
-,-,TRBJ1-1,TRBV20-1,CSASQAKSTEAFF,TGCAGTGCTAGTCAGGCTAAGAGCACTGAAGCTTTCTTT
-,-,TRBJ1-5,TRBV2,CASSVDIGGQPQHF,TGTGCCAGCAGTGTTGACATTGGCGGCCAGCCCCAGCATTTT
-,-,TRBJ1-5,TRBV2,CASSETLIGGNQPQHF,TGTGCCAGCAGTGAAACGTTGATCGGGGGCAATCAGCCCCAGCATTTT
few,-,TRBJ1-4,TRBV27,CASSLRGGEHEKLFF,TGTGCCAGCAGTCTTCGGGGGGGGGAACATGAAAAACTGTTTTTT
-,-,TRBJ1-5,TRBV11-2,CASSLTAGFQPQHF,TGTGCCAGCAGCTTAACGGCAGGGTTTCAGCCCCAGCATTTT
-,-,TRBJ1-2,TRBV20-1,CSAGFNYGYTF,TGCAGTGCGGGCTTTAACTATGGCTACACCTTC
-,-,TRBJ2-7,TRBV29-1,CSVLYPSYEQYF,TGCAGCGTCTTGTATCCTTCCTACGAGCAGTACTTC
-,-,TRBJ1-1,TRBV11-2,CASSLGSQGNTEAFF,TGTGCCAGCAGCTTAGGCTCTCAGGGGAACACTGAAGCTTTCTTT
-,TRBD1,TRBJ1-4,TRBV2,CASSESAGGSEKLFF,TGTGCCAGCAGTGAGTCGGCAGGGGGAAGTGAAAAACTGTTTTTT
-,-,TRBJ1-5,TRBV27,CASSFRPSQPQHF,TGTGCCAGCAGTTTCCGCCCGAGTCAGCCCCAGCATTTT
-,-,TRBJ1-2,TRBV27,CASSPGGDRMGIGYTF,TGTGCCAGCAGTCCGGGGGGAGACAGGATGGGCATCGGCTACACCTTC